This T cell receptor (beta chain) was found in a study of cytomegalovirus exposure and HLA in healthy donors. Overall study context: Earlier work reported around 110 million unique TCR beta sequences from 170 million or so T cells.

General study findings and limits: Roughly uniform depth of sequencing across donors was assumed in presence/absence analyses. Indistinguishable V segments, including TRBV6-2 and TRBV6-3, were excluded. Rarity held for most TCR sequences, but there were some public TCRs that occurred in many donors.

This PCR relied on a set of 60 Vbeta primers and 13 Jbeta primers. Libraries were prepared by immunoSEQ multiplex PCR; TCRdb keeps only in-frame clonotypes and omits some of them. This sample has about 120,000 clones, with around three quarters found just once. The germline V gene has CDR1 SNHLY and CDR2 FYNNEI. This CDR3 region has 13 residues. Between the trimmed V and J ends, which lost 6 bases and 6 bases, there was a span of 15 bases. In regard to this clone: The antigen is unknown.

Material for sequencing was PBMCs. This clonotype was sampled from a young man in good health and CMV-seropositive. The chain recombines TRBV2 with TRBJ2-7; tentative D call: TRBD2 (5 bases). Here the CDR3 DNA reads TGTGCCAGCAGCCGCGATGAGGGTTCCGAGCAGTACTTC. It yields the protein CASSRDEGSEQYF. The full variable domain, with the rest looked up from reference TRBV2 and TRBJ2-7, is EPEVTQTPSHQVTQMGQEVILRCVPISNHLYFYWYRQILGQKVEFLVSFYNNEISEKSEIFDDQFSVERPDGSNFTLKIRSTKLEDSAMYFCASSRDEGSEQYFGPGTRLTVT.